This T cell receptor beta chain was sequenced during a study of T cells after yellow fever vaccination. General study points: Researchers noted that a small share of clonotypes showed up in both CD4 and CD8 compartments. At around 96% for CD4 and roughly 87% for CD8, most primary-vaccination clones showed up again after the booster.

About this clonotype itself: Its antigen is not known.

TCRdb re-called the 5' RACE reads with MiXCR, one entry per CDR3 protein. The sample yields 350,000 to 450,000 distinct CDR3 sequences, approximately 18% seen once. The material sequenced was PBMCs, taken before the yellow fever booster vaccination. The receptor comes from a man aged 18-30 years who received the YFV17D yellow fever vaccine.

CDR3 bases: TGTGCCAGCAGTTCGGGGGGGGTAAACTCCGGGGAGCTGTTTTTT. It specifies CASSSGGVNSGELFF. The chain recombines TRBV6-5 with TRBJ2-2; 8 nucleotides line up with TRBD2. The CDR3 totals 15 residues. Trimming removed 4 bases from V and 6 bases from J; junction bases left unmatched: 7. In germline, CDR1 is MNHEY, CDR2 SVGAGI.